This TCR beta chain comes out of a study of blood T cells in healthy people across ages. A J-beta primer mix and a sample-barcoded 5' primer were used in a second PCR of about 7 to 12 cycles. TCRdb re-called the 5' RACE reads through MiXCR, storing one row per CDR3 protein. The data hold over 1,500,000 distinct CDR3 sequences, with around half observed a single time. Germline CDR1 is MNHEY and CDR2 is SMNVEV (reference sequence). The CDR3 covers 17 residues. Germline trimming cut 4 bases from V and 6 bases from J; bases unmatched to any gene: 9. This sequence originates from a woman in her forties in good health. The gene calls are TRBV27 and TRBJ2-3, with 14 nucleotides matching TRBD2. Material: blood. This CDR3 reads CASSYDGTSGGTDTQYF. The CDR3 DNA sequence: TGTGCCAGCAGTTACGACGGGACTAGCGGGGGAACTGATACGCAGTATTTT.